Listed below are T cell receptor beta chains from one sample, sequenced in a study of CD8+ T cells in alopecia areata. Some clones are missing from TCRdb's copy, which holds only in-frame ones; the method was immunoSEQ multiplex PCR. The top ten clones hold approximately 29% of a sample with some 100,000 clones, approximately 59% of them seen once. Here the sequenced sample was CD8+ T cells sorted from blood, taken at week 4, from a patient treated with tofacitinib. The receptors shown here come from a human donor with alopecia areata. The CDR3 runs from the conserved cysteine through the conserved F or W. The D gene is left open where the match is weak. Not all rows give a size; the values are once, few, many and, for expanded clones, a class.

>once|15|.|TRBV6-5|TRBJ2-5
TGTGCCAGCAGTTACTCCTCCGGGGGCGAAGAGACCCAGTACTTC
CASSYSSGGEETQYF
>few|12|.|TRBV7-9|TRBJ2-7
TGTGCCGGCGCCGGGACCGCATACGAGCAGTACTTC
CAGAGTAYEQYF
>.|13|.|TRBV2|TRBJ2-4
TGTGCCAGCAGGAACGGAGGCTTAAACATTCAGTACTTC
CASRNGGLNIQYF
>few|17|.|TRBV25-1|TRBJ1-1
TGTGCCAGCAGTGAGGGCCCGGACCGAAGACCGCTCAATGAAGCTTTCTTT
CASSEGPDRRPLNEAFF
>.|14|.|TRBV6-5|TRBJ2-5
TGTGCCAGCAGTTCCCCCCCAGAGCAAGAGACCCAGTACTTC
CASSSPPEQETQYF
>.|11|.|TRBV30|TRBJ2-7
TGTGCCTGGAGATCCGGCTACGAGCAGTACTTC
CAWRSGYEQYF
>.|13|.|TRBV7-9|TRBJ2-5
TGTGCCAGCAGCTTAGGGCTAGAAGAGACCCAGTACTTC
CASSLGLEETQYF
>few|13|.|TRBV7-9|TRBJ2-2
TGTGCCAGCGGCGGCGCGAACACCGGGGAGCTGTTTTTT
CASGGANTGELFF
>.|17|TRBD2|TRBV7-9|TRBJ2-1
TGTGCCAGCAGCTTCAGACTAGCGGGGGATTCGAGCCGGGAGCAGTTCTTC
CASSFRLAGDSSREQFF
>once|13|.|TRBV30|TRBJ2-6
TGTGCCTGGATCCTTCCTGGGGCCAACGTCCTGACTTTC
CAWILPGANVLTF
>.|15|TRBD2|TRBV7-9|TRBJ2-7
TGTGCCAGCAGCCAGCTAGCGGGGGACTCCTACGAGCAGTACTTC
CASSQLAGDSYEQYF
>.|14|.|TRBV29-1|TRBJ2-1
TGCAGCGGGCAACGGACAACCCCTCGCAATGAGCAGTTCTTC
CSGQRTTPRNEQFF
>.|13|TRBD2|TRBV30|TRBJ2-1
TGTGCCTGGAGGAGGCGGGGGGACAATGAGCAGTTCTTC
CAWRRRGDNEQFF
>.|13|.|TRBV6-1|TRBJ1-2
TGTGCCAGCAGTGAAGCTGAAGGCTATGGCTACACCTTC
CASSEAEGYGYTF
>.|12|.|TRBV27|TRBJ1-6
TGTGCCAGCAGTTTACAGGGGACACCCCTCCACTTT
CASSLQGTPLHF
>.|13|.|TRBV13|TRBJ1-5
TGTGCCAGCAGTTCTGGGGGGGCCCAGCCCCAGCATTTT
CASSSGGAQPQHF
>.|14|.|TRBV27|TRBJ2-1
TGTGCCAGCAGTTGGGCTATCGGGGGCCATGAGCAGTTCTTC
CASSWAIGGHEQFF
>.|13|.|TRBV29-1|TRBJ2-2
TGCAGCGTTGTTAACACCAACACCGGGGAGCTGTTTTTT
CSVVNTNTGELFF
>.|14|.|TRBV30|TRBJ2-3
TGTGCCTGGACCTTCAAGACCCTCACAGATACGCAGTATTTT
CAWTFKTLTDTQYF
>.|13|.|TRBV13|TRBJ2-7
TGCGCCAGCAGCCAAGACCGGCCCTACGAGCAGTACTTC
CASSQDRPYEQYF
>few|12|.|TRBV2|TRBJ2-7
TGTGCCAGCAGTGACGGGACCCACGAGCAGTACTTC
CASSDGTHEQYF
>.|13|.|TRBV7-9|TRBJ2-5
TGTGCCAGCCGGGCCGCCCTACAAGAGACCCAGTACTTC
CASRAALQETQYF
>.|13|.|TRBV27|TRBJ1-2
TGTGCCAGCAGTTTCAATTTAAACTATGGCTACACCTTC
CASSFNLNYGYTF
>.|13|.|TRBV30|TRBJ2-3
TGTGCCTGGAGTAGCGGACTTTCAGATACGCAGTATTTT
CAWSSGLSDTQYF
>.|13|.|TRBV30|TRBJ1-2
TGTGCCTGGAGTGAGTGGGAAGGCTATGGCTACACCTTC
CAWSEWEGYGYTF
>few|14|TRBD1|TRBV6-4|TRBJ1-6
TGTGCCAGCAGCCCCGGGACAGAGAGTTCACCCCTCCACTTT
CASSPGTESSPLHF
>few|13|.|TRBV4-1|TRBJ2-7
TGCGCCAGCAGCCAAGACGGTAACTGGGAGCAGTACTTC
CASSQDGNWEQYF
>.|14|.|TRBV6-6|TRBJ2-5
TGTGCCAGCAGTTACTCGACAGAACAAGAGACCCAGTACTTC
CASSYSTEQETQYF
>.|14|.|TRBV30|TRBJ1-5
TGTGCCTGGAGTTGGGGGGCTGGCAATCAGCCCCAGCATTTT
CAWSWGAGNQPQHF
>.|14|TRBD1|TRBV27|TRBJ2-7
TGTGCCAGCAGTTTAACCGGACAGGGGTACGAGCAGTACTTC
CASSLTGQGYEQYF
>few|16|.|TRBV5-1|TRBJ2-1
TGCGCCAGCAGCTTGCTAACAGGGAGCTCCTACAATGAGCAGTTCTTC
CASSLLTGSSYNEQFF
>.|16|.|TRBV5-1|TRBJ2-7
TGCGCCAGCAGCTTGGATTCGCAGGGGAGCTCCTACGAGCAGTACTTC
CASSLDSQGSSYEQYF
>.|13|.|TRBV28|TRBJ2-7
TGTGCCAGCGTCCCCCAAGTTACCTACGAGCAGTACTTC
CASVPQVTYEQYF
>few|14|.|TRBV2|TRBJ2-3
TGTGCCAGCAGTGAAGACCCGGGCGCAGATACGCAGTATTTT
CASSEDPGADTQYF
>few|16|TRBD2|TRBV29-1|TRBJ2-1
TGCAGCGTTGAAAAGCCGTCGACTAGCGGGGGCGATGAGCAGTTCTTC
CSVEKPSTSGGDEQFF
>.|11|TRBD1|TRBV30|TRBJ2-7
TGTGCCTGGGAACAGGGGGACGCGCAGTACTTC
CAWEQGDAQYF
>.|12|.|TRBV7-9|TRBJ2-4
TGTGCCAGCAGCTCAACCGAAAACATTCAGTACTTC
CASSSTENIQYF
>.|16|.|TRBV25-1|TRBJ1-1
TGTGCCAGCAGTGAATTGGGGGGTCTGATGAACACTGAAGCTTTCTTT
CASSELGGLMNTEAFF
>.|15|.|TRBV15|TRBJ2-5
TGTGCCACCAGCAGAGATGGGGGTCGCCAAGAGACCCAGTACTTC
CATSRDGGRQETQYF
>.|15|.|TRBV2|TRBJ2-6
TGTGCCAGCAGCAAGCGGCTCTCTGGGGCCAACGTCCTGACTTTC
CASSKRLSGANVLTF
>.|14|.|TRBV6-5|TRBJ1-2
TGTGCCAGCAGTTACTCGGGGGCTATGAATGGCTACACCTTC
CASSYSGAMNGYTF
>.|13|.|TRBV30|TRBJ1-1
TGTGCCTGGAGTTGGGCTTCGAACACTGAAGCTTTCTTT
CAWSWASNTEAFF
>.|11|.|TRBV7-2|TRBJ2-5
TGTGCCAGCAGCCGAGAAGAGACCCAGTACTTC
CASSREETQYF
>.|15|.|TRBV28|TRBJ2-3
TGTGCCAGCAGTTTCAGGACGGACTACACAGATACGCAGTATTTT
CASSFRTDYTDTQYF
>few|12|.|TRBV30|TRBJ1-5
TGTGCCTGGGGGACTGACAGTGGGACCCAGCATTTT
CAWGTDSGTQHF
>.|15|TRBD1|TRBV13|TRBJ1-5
TGTGCCAGCAGCTTAGCGGGACAGTTAAATCAGCCCCAGCATTTT
CASSLAGQLNQPQHF